The present entry profiles one T cell receptor beta chain with its context. This clonotype has just a few counts. This clone's antigen is unknown. Nothing much larger sits one base from this clone, and base qualities are not available. Libraries were constructed by 5' RACE. A second PCR of about 7 to 12 cycles was performed with a sample-barcoded 5' primer and a J-beta primer mix. Each TCR beta cDNA molecule received a unique molecular identifier from a template-switch 5' adaptor carrying 12 random nucleotides. Each sample yielded at least 3 million CDR3-containing paired-end reads. All of the RNA was converted into first-strand cDNA using the Mint cDNA synthesis kit, with a TRBC-specific oligonucleotide serving as the primer. After uracil-DNA glycosylase treatment, a first 18-cycle PCR used universal primers M1SS and BC2_uni_R on all cDNA. In the authors' own workflow: For normalization, 1 million high-quality reads were randomly selected from each sample, with every read carrying a distinct molecular identifier. Reads with shared molecular identifiers were discarded instead of being binned into consensus sequences. MiTCR, with a Q25 quality threshold and the strictest error-elimination algorithm, was used for CDR3 identification, clonotype clustering and error correction. A nonparametric unseen species model with Euler transformation was used to estimate a lower bound on total TCR beta diversity. The public reads were reprocessed in TCRdb via fastp at Q25 and MiXCR, keeping in-frame beta chains. Records with the same CDR3 protein are collapsed into one entry carrying the most frequent genes and DNA. The V and J calls, along with clone size, are taken from TCRdb and not from the paper's own processing. This sample comprises around 1,800,000 distinct CDR3 sequences, roughly 43% of them detected only once. The ten largest clones add up to more than 20% of the sample.

The data originate from a study of blood T cells in healthy people across ages (dated by TCRdb to the mid-2010s). Concerning the study at large: In model experiments, roughly one uniquely barcoded TCR beta cDNA molecule per two T cells was captured by template switching. Age-related changes in TCR beta repertoire diversity were measured in the study by deep sequencing normalized with unique cDNA molecular identifiers. The donors were split into four age groups: young (average about 16 years), middle-aged (over 35), aged (more than 60) and long-lived (roughly 77). To avoid experimental bias, donors of different ages were distributed randomly across sequencing lanes. Two additional independent replicas of 1 million unique cDNA reads from the same blood draw were analyzed for two donors (one aged 18 to 30 and one aged 80 or older).

V gives up 6 bases and J gives up 2 bases, and the segment between their germline ends measures 17 bases. Taken from cysteine to phenylalanine, the CDR3 has 15 residues. Only the CDR3 portion is preserved as DNA: 45 bases, with reading frame beginning at the first base. General study outcomes and caveats: Estimates of total diversity based on one million sequenced T cells were regarded as lower bounds and as underestimates. Since profiling was done on bulk unsorted PBMCs, naive and antigen-experienced compartments could not be conclusively compared. As age increased, observed TCR beta diversity per million T cells dropped in a roughly linear way, and a significant reduction was already evident by age 40. Because the CMV infection status of the donors was unknown, age-related changes in expanded clonotypes may potentially have been confounded. Observed TCR beta diversity correlated strongly with the percentage of naive T cells measured by flow cytometry. Compared with the aged group, the long-lived group had more naive CD4+ T cells, fewer expanded clones and increased TCR diversity, suggesting age selection.

The 35 to 40 donors, aged 6 to 90 years, were systemically healthy Caucasian individuals from Russia. Each donor gave ten milliliters of peripheral blood, drawn into EDTA-treated Vacutainer tubes. Ficoll-Paque density-gradient centrifugation was used to isolate PBMCs, with at least 7 million obtained per sample. Trizol reagent was used to extract total RNA from the PBMCs, yielding at least 5 micrograms per sample. Naive CD45RAhigh/CD27high T cell percentages were measured by flow cytometry on a PBMC aliquot from every donor. The specimen sequenced was blood. The chain joins TRBV12-3 or TRBV12-4 to TRBJ2-7, and perhaps TRBD1 as D gene, on 5 matching bases. This TCR was sampled from a human donor in good health. The CDR3 region: CASRDGHSWPYEQYF. The DNA reads TGTGCCAGCAGGGACGGACACAGCTGGCCCTACGAGCAGTACTTC.